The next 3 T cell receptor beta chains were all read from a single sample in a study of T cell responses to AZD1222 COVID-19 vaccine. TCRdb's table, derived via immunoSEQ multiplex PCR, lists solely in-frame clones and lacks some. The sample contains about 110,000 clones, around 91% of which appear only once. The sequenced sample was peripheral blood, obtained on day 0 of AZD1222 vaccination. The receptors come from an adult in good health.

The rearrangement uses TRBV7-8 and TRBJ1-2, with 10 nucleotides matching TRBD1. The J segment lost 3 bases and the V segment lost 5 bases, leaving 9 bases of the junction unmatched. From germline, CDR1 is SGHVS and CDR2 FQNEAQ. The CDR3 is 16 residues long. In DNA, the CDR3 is TGTGCCAGCAGCCAAGCGCATGGACAGGGGGACTATGGCTACACCTTC. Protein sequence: CASSQAHGQGDYGYTF.

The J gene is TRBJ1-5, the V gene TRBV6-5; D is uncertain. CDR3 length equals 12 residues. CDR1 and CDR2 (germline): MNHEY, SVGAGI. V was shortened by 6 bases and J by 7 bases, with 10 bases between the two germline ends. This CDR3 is CASRMGRQPQHF. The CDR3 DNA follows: TGTGCCAGCAGGATGGGGAGGCAGCCCCAGCATTTT.

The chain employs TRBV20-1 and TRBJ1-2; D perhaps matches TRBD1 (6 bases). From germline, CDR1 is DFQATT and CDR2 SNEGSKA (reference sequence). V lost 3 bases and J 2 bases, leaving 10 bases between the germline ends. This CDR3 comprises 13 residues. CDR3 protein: CSASQDSNYGYTF. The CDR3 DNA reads TGCAGTGCTAGTCAGGACAGCAACTATGGCTACACCTTC.